These T cell receptor beta chains were read from a single sample in a study of PD-L1 blockade in urothelial cancer. The method was immunoSEQ multiplex PCR; TCRdb's version includes in-frame clones alone and lacks a portion of them. This sample has 60,000 to 65,000 clones, with under 90% found just once. This material consisted of PBMCs, taken around atezolizumab (anti-PD-L1) treatment. These receptors originate from a man aged 65 to 85 with urothelial cancer. Each CDR3 is given with its conserved first and last residue. Fields, in order: CDR3 length, clone size, V gene, D gene, J gene, CDR3 DNA, CDR3 protein. D genes are given only for firm matches. Clone size is not always given. Where it is, it says once, few, many or a class for expanded clones.

length: 12; size: .; V: TRBV7-9; D: .; J: TRBJ1-2; DNA: TGTGCCAGCAGTCGTTATAACTATGGCTACACCTTC; CDR3: CASSRYNYGYTF
length: 17; size: .; V: TRBV18; D: TRBD2; J: TRBJ2-1; DNA: TGTGCCAGCTCACTCCTAGCGGAGCCACCAAAGGACAATGAGCAGTTCTTC; CDR3: CASSLLAEPPKDNEQFF
length: 13; size: .; V: TRBV19; D: .; J: TRBJ2-5; DNA: TGTGCCACCCTCTTAGCGGTCCAAGAGACCCAGTACTTC; CDR3: CATLLAVQETQYF
length: 14; size: .; V: TRBV19; D: TRBD1; J: TRBJ1-5; DNA: TGTGCCAGTAGTATCAGGGACAGGGCTCAGCCCCAGCATTTT; CDR3: CASSIRDRAQPQHF
length: 13; size: .; V: TRBV19; D: .; J: TRBJ1-2; DNA: TGTGCCAGTCACACGGCCGGGTTAGGTGGCTACACCTTC; CDR3: CASHTAGLGGYTF
length: 17; size: .; V: TRBV5-1; D: TRBD2; J: TRBJ2-2; DNA: TGCGCCAGCAGCTTGGCGGGACTAGCGGCTTTCACCGGGGAGCTGTTTTTT; CDR3: CASSLAGLAAFTGELFF
length: 15; size: .; V: TRBV7-2; D: TRBD2; J: TRBJ2-7; DNA: TGTGCCAGCAGCTCAGGGACTAGAATGAGTTACGAGCAGTACTTC; CDR3: CASSSGTRMSYEQYF
length: 15; size: .; V: TRBV28; D: TRBD2; J: TRBJ2-1; DNA: TGTGCCAGCAGTACCCCTAGCGGGAGGGCCGATGAGCAGTTCTTC; CDR3: CASSTPSGRADEQFF
length: 13; size: .; V: TRBV7-7; D: .; J: TRBJ2-1; DNA: TGTGCTAGCAGCTTACACCCCCGGGGTGAGCAGTTCTTC; CDR3: CASSLHPRGEQFF
length: 15; size: few; V: TRBV10-3; D: TRBD2; J: TRBJ2-1; DNA: TGTGCCATCAGTGAAGGGACTAGCGGGAACAATGAGCAGTTCTTC; CDR3: CAISEGTSGNNEQFF
length: 14; size: .; V: TRBV5-1; D: TRBD1; J: TRBJ2-2; DNA: TGCGCCAGCACGTCAGGGGGAAACACCGGGGAGCTGTTTTTT; CDR3: CASTSGGNTGELFF
length: 14; size: .; V: TRBV28; D: TRBD1; J: TRBJ1-2; DNA: TGTGCCAGCAGACCTACGGACAGGGCGGGTGGCTACACCTTC; CDR3: CASRPTDRAGGYTF
length: 13; size: few; V: TRBV5-1; D: .; J: TRBJ1-1; DNA: TGCGCCAGCAGCTCAGGGTTAACCCCTGAAGCTTTCTTT; CDR3: CASSSGLTPEAFF
length: 15; size: many; V: TRBV10-3; D: .; J: TRBJ1-5; DNA: TGTGCCATCAGTGAAGCCGACGGGGGAAATCAGCCCCAGCATTTT; CDR3: CAISEADGGNQPQHF
length: 14; size: .; V: TRBV6-6; D: .; J: TRBJ1-2; DNA: TGTGCCAGCAGTCCGGGACTCAGAAGGTATGGCTACACCTTC; CDR3: CASSPGLRRYGYTF
length: 13; size: .; V: TRBV11-1; D: TRBD1; J: TRBJ1-5; DNA: TGTGCCAGCAGCCTTGACAGGGATCAGCCCCAGCATTTT; CDR3: CASSLDRDQPQHF
length: 16; size: .; V: TRBV19; D: TRBD1; J: TRBJ2-1; DNA: TGTGCCAGTAGTATCCCATCGGGACAGGGCTACAATGAGCAGTTCTTC; CDR3: CASSIPSGQGYNEQFF
length: 15; size: .; V: TRBV30; D: TRBD1; J: TRBJ2-7; DNA: TGTGCCTGGAGCCTAACCGGGACAGTTTTTTACGAGCAGTACTTC; CDR3: CAWSLTGTVFYEQYF
length: 14; size: once; V: TRBV6-1; D: TRBD2; J: TRBJ2-7; DNA: TGTGCCAGCAGTGAAACTAGCGGGAGTCGCGAGCAGTACTTC; CDR3: CASSETSGSREQYF
length: 15; size: .; V: TRBV29-1; D: .; J: TRBJ1-3; DNA: TGCAGCGTTACGACAGGTTCGATCTCTGGAAACACCATATATTTT; CDR3: CSVTTGSISGNTIYF
length: 14; size: .; V: TRBV5-1; D: .; J: TRBJ2-2; DNA: TGCGCCAGCAGCTTGACAGGGAACACCGGGGAGCTGTTTTTT; CDR3: CASSLTGNTGELFF
length: 13; size: .; V: TRBV29-1; D: TRBD1; J: TRBJ1-2; DNA: TGCAGCGTCAATGACAGGGGATACTATGGCTACACCTTC; CDR3: CSVNDRGYYGYTF
length: 17; size: .; V: TRBV15; D: TRBD2; J: TRBJ2-2; DNA: TGTGCCACCAGCAGAGAACTACTAGCGTCGAACACCGGGGAGCTGTTTTTT; CDR3: CATSRELLASNTGELFF
length: 15; size: .; V: TRBV18; D: .; J: TRBJ2-7; DNA: TGTGCCAGCTCACCACTAAGCGGATCCTCCTACGAGCAGTACTTC; CDR3: CASSPLSGSSYEQYF
length: 17; size: .; V: TRBV5-1; D: TRBD1; J: TRBJ2-1; DNA: TGCGCCAGCAGCTCGACCTCAGGACAGGGTCTCTACAATGAGCAGTTCTTC; CDR3: CASSSTSGQGLYNEQFF
length: 13; size: few; V: TRBV5-1; D: .; J: TRBJ1-2; DNA: TGCGCCAGCAGTCCGGAGGCGGAGCATGGCTACACCTTC; CDR3: CASSPEAEHGYTF
length: 16; size: few; V: TRBV19; D: TRBD1; J: TRBJ1-3; DNA: TGTGCCAGTAGTCTTACCCCGACAGGGACTGGAAACACCATATATTTT; CDR3: CASSLTPTGTGNTIYF
length: 15; size: few; V: TRBV27; D: .; J: TRBJ2-7; DNA: TGTGCCAGCAGTTTATCTCCAGGGCTCTCCTACGAGCAGTACTTC; CDR3: CASSLSPGLSYEQYF
length: 14; size: .; V: TRBV13; D: TRBD2; J: TRBJ2-1; DNA: TGTGCCAGCACCCCGGGGGGGGGAGACAGAGAGCAGTTCTTC; CDR3: CASTPGGGDREQFF
length: 13; size: .; V: TRBV25-1; D: TRBD1; J: TRBJ1-1; DNA: TGTGCCAGCAGTGTCCGGACAGGGGCTGAAGCTTTCTTT; CDR3: CASSVRTGAEAFF
length: 17; size: few; V: TRBV18; D: TRBD1; J: TRBJ1-3; DNA: TGTGCCAGCTCACGGGACAGCCAGTTTCTCTTGGGGAACACCATATATTTT; CDR3: CASSRDSQFLLGNTIYF
length: 17; size: few; V: TRBV4-1; D: .; J: TRBJ2-1; DNA: TGCGCCAGCAGCCAGAATTTCTTGGGGGGCTCCTACAATGAGCAGTTCTTC; CDR3: CASSQNFLGGSYNEQFF
length: 13; size: .; V: TRBV30; D: .; J: TRBJ2-1; DNA: TGTGCCGGACCGGGGGACGCCGACCATGAGCAGTTCTTC; CDR3: CAGPGDADHEQFF
length: 13; size: few; V: TRBV5-1; D: .; J: TRBJ2-5; DNA: TGCGCCAGCATCGGTCCGGGGAGAGAGACCCAGTACTTC; CDR3: CASIGPGRETQYF
length: 13; size: .; V: TRBV5-1; D: TRBD1; J: TRBJ2-3; DNA: TGCGCCACCTCGACAGGGTCCACAGATACGCAGTATTTT; CDR3: CATSTGSTDTQYF
length: 14; size: .; V: TRBV10-3; D: TRBD2; J: TRBJ2-1; DNA: TGTGCCGTTAGCCGGCTAGCGGACTACAATGAGCAGTTCTTC; CDR3: CAVSRLADYNEQFF
length: 13; size: .; V: TRBV28; D: TRBD1; J: TRBJ1-2; DNA: TGTGCCAGCAGTTTTGGGGACAGGGAAGGCTACACCTTC; CDR3: CASSFGDREGYTF
length: 16; size: .; V: TRBV7-9; D: TRBD2; J: TRBJ2-3; DNA: TGTGCCAGCAGCTTAGGAACTAGCGGGCGCACAGATACGCAGTATTTT; CDR3: CASSLGTSGRTDTQYF
length: 14; size: .; V: TRBV29-1; D: TRBD2; J: TRBJ2-2; DNA: TGCAGCGTAGTTGCGGGAGGGTACACCGGGGAGCTGTTTTTT; CDR3: CSVVAGGYTGELFF
length: 11; size: .; V: TRBV4-1; D: .; J: TRBJ2-1; DNA: TGCGCTAGCTCGGTATACAATGAGCAGTTCTTC; CDR3: CASSVYNEQFF
length: 20; size: .; V: TRBV10-3; D: TRBD2; J: TRBJ2-4; DNA: TGTGCCATCAGTGAGTCTTTGTGGGAGGGCCTGGATTTAGGCAAAAACATTCAGTACTTC; CDR3: CAISESLWEGLDLGKNIQYF
length: 18; size: once; V: TRBV1; D: .; J: TRBJ2-1; DNA: TGCACCAGCAGCCCCCCGGAGTCGGGACTAGCGCGTTACAATGAGCAGTTCTTC; CDR3: CTSSPPESGLARYNEQFF
length: 14; size: .; V: TRBV19; D: TRBD1; J: TRBJ2-5; DNA: TGTGCCAGTAGTATAGGCAGGGGGCGAGAGACCCAGTACTTC; CDR3: CASSIGRGRETQYF
length: 10; size: .; V: TRBV28; D: .; J: TRBJ2-7; DNA: TGTGCCAGCAGTCAGGACGAGCAGTACTTC; CDR3: CASSQDEQYF
length: 11; size: many; V: TRBV29-1; D: .; J: TRBJ1-2; DNA: TGCAGCGTTTACCAGGCGAATGGCTACACCTTC; CDR3: CSVYQANGYTF
length: 13; size: .; V: TRBV2; D: .; J: TRBJ2-1; DNA: TGTGCCAGCAGGCGGGACCTAGACGATGAGCAGTTCTTC; CDR3: CASRRDLDDEQFF
length: 13; size: few; V: TRBV7-6; D: .; J: TRBJ1-5; DNA: TGTGCCAGCAGCTTCTCAGATAATCAGCCCCAGCATTTT; CDR3: CASSFSDNQPQHF
length: 15; size: .; V: TRBV5-1; D: .; J: TRBJ2-2; DNA: TGCGCCAGCAGCCAAGGGCAGGGATCCACCGGGGAGCTGTTTTTT; CDR3: CASSQGQGSTGELFF
length: 16; size: .; V: TRBV5-1; D: .; J: TRBJ2-4; DNA: TGCGCCAGCAGCTTGGATCTTAGCGCAGCCAAAAACATTCAGTACTTC; CDR3: CASSLDLSAAKNIQYF
length: 13; size: .; V: TRBV10-1; D: .; J: TRBJ2-5; DNA: TGCGCCAGCAGTAAACAGCCCCAAGAGACCCAGTACTTC; CDR3: CASSKQPQETQYF
length: 16; size: few; V: TRBV18; D: .; J: TRBJ2-3; DNA: TGTGCCAGCTCACCAAGGCAGGGAACCACCACAGATACGCAGTATTTT; CDR3: CASSPRQGTTTDTQYF
length: 12; size: .; V: TRBV30; D: .; J: TRBJ2-1; DNA: TGTGCCTGGAGTGCCTTTAATAATGAGCAGTTCTTC; CDR3: CAWSAFNNEQFF
length: 13; size: .; V: TRBV4-1; D: .; J: TRBJ1-4; DNA: TGCGCCAGCAGCCAAGCCCCGCGGGAAAAACTGTTTTTT; CDR3: CASSQAPREKLFF
length: 14; size: few; V: TRBV10-3; D: .; J: TRBJ2-7; DNA: TGTGCCATCAGTGATGCGGCGATAACCTACGAGCAGTACTTC; CDR3: CAISDAAITYEQYF
length: 16; size: .; V: TRBV5-1; D: TRBD2; J: TRBJ2-1; DNA: TGCGCCAGCAGCCCAACTAGCGGGAGTCTCTACAATGAGCAGTTCTTC; CDR3: CASSPTSGSLYNEQFF